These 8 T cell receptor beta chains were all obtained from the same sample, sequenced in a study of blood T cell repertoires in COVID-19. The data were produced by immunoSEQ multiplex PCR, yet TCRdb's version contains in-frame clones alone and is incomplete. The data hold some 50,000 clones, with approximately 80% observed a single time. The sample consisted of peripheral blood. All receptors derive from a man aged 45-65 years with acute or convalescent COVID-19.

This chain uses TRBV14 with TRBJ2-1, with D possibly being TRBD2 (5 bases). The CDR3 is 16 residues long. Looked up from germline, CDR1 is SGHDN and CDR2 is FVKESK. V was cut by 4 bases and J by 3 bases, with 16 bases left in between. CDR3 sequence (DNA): TGTGCCAGCAGCCCATTAACATGGAGCGGCTACAATGAGCAGTTCTTC. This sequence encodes CASSPLTWSGYNEQFF.

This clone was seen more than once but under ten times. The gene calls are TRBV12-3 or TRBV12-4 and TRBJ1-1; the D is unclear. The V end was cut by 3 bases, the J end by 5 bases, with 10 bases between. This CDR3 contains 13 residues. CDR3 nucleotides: TGTGCCAGCAGTTTGATGGTCGGGACTGAAGCTTTCTTT. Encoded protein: CASSLMVGTEAFF.

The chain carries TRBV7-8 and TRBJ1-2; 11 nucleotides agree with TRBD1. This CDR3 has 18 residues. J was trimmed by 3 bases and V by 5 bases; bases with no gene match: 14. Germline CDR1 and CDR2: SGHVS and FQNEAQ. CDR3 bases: TGTGCCAGCAGCCCCTTCCCGGGACAGGGGGTAATCTACTATGGCTACACCTTC. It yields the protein CASSPFPGQGVIYYGYTF.

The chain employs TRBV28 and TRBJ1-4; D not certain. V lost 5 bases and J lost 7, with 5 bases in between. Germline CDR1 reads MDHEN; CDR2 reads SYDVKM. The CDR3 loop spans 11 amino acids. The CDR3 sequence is CASSTGEKLFF. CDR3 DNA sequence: TGTGCCAGCAGTACCGGTGAAAAACTGTTTTTT.

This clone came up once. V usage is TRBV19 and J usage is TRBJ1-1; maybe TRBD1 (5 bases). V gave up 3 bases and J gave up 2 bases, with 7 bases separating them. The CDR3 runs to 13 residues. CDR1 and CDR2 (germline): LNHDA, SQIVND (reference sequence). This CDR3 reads CASSIDSNTEAFF. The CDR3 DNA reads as TGTGCCAGTAGTATTGACAGTAACACTGAAGCTTTCTTT. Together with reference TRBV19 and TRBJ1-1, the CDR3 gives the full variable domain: DGGITQSPKYLFRKEGQNVTLSCEQNLNHDAMYWYRQDPGQGLRLIYYSQIVNDFQKGDIAEGYSVSREKKESFPLTVTSAQKNPTAFYLCASSIDSNTEAFFGQGTRLTVV.

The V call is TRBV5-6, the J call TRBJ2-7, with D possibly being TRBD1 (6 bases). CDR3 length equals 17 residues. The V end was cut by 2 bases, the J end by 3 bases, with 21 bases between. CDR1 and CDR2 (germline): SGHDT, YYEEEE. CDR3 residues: CASSFGVAWDILYEQYF. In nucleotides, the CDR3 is TGTGCCAGCAGCTTTGGGGTCGCGTGGGACATCCTCTACGAGCAGTACTTC.

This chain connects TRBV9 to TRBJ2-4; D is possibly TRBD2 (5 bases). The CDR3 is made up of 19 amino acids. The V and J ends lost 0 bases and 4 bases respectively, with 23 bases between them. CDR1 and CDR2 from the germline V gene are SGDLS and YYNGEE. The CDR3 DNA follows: TGTGCCAGCAGCGTAGGGGCTAGCACGACGGCGGGTGGTAAAAACATTCAGTACTTC. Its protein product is CASSVGASTTAGGKNIQYF.

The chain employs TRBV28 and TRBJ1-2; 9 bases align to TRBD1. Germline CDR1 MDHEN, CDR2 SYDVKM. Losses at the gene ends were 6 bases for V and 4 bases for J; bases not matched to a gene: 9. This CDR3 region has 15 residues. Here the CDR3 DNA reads TGTGCCAGCAGCTCCGGGACAGGGCTGGGCTATGGCTACACCTTC. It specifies CASSSGTGLGYGYTF.